This TCR beta chain was sequenced during a study of T cells in Graves' hyperthyroidism and ophthalmopathy (dated 2019 in TCRdb). Turning to the overall study: Peripheral blood was sampled at the time of initial diagnosis, prior to any treatment. The study also compared thyroid tissue and blood T-cell repertoires from about 6 Graves' hyperthyroidism patients. Following sampling, methimazole starting at 30 mg daily was given to hyperthyroidism patients, and high-dose intravenous methylprednisolone was given to ophthalmopathy patients. Whether ophthalmopathy could be predicted prospectively was tested in an independent validation cohort made up of roughly 19 hyperthyroidism patients plus 17 patients who later progressed to ophthalmopathy. The 85 to 100 discovery patients were randomly split 7:3 into training and test sets. TCR V-J signatures able to tell the groups apart were searched for in a discovery cohort of 95 to 100 patients, of whom fewer than 45 had Graves' ophthalmopathy and about 60 had stable Graves' hyperthyroidism. The paper describes TCR Vbeta CDR3 sequencing of 130 to 150 peripheral blood samples, made up of fewer than 50 ophthalmopathy patients, around 78 hyperthyroidism patients and roughly 17 progressor patients. Overall study results and their limits: In validation, the model predicted progression to ophthalmopathy with approximately 70% sensitivity and around 72% specificity, a median of 6.5 months before onset. Most expanded thyroid clonotypes (frequency above 0.001) were also found in blood, which suggests that blood repertoires may mirror thyroid immune responses. A model built on a 13 V-J signature distinguished ophthalmopathy from stable hyperthyroidism, reaching 85% to 90% sensitivity and around 82% specificity in cross-validation and 80%/75% in testing. Sample size was not statistically predetermined, and investigators were not blinded to group allocation.

In its sample, this clonotype was seen many times. The antigen it binds to is not known. Base qualities are not provided; no much larger clone lies one nucleotide away. Graves' hyperthyroidism was defined as stable when no progression to ophthalmopathy occurred over 18 months of follow-up. Hyperthyroidism patients were newly diagnosed, had a disease duration of under 2 months, and were aged 18 to 65 years. Exclusion was applied to patients with uncontrolled infections, other autoimmune diseases, pregnancy or lactation. Diagnoses were established on the basis of clinical symptoms, serum thyroxine and TRAb, thyroid ultrasound, and orbital computed tomography. PBMCs were separated from roughly 9.3 ml of fresh peripheral blood using Ficoll-Paque density gradient centrifugation. Trizol reagent was used to extract total RNA, and RNA quality was then checked on an Agilent 2100 Bioanalyzer. The germline ends are 13 bases apart after V is trimmed by 4 bases and J by 0 bases. The CDR3 sequence holds 16 residues, the cysteine and phenylalanine included. The sequence is cut down to CDR3 DNA, 48 bases in frame from base 1. Via the germline V gene, CDR1 is MDHEN and CDR2 SYDVKM.

TCR beta CDR3 regions were amplified from RNA transcripts. The first round of RT-PCR for the TCR CDR3 was performed with the HTBI primer set and the Qiagen OneStep RT-PCR kit. The libraries were constructed in a second round of multiplex PCR and then size-selected and purified. Sequencing of the libraries was done on an Illumina HiSeq2000 using paired-end 100 bp reads. As for the original processing: SOAPnuke was used to process the raw data, with reads discarded if the reads contained adapters or uncalled bases, had a mean Phred below 15, or lacked an exact constant-primer or identifier match. High-quality paired reads were merged using COPE v1.2.5, and each unique nucleotide sequence was defined as a clonotype. MiTCR v1.1 was used to align clonotypes to the IMGT TRBV, TRBD and TRBJ reference segments. Analysis was restricted to V-J combinations with a frequency above 0.0001, which covered roughly 99% of repertoires. A TCS score was defined as the ratio between F50 (clonal expansion) and ExV (chaos), using BLOSUM62-based TCRdist between CDR3 peptides within each V-J. Welch's t-statistics and random forest reduced 514 V-J features to roughly 13, which were used in a naive Bayes classifier (R e1071). TCRdb reprocessed the public reads (quality trimming at Q25 with fastp, clone calling with MiXCR) and kept in-frame beta chains. Identical CDR3 proteins give one entry, which carries the most common genes and DNA. In this record, the V and J calls reflect TCRdb's handling and not the investigators' own analysis. The sample records around 690,000 distinct CDR3 sequences, approximately 15% of which are singletons. Jointly, the top ten make up 15% to 18% of the sample.

The receptor was derived from a man between 45 and 60 years old with Graves' hyperthyroidism. The chain is made from TRBV28 and TRBJ1-3, and possibly TRBD1, on 6 matching bases. Sequencing was done on a sample of blood. The CDR3 reads as follows: CASSSIQGNSGNTIYF. The DNA sequence is as follows: TGTGCCAGCAGTTCGATACAGGGAAACTCTGGAAACACCATATATTTT.